This record covers a single TCR beta chain. Sequence at one end of the junction differs from germline and may be a read error. This sample is part of a study of preoperative IRX-2 immunotherapy in early breast cancer. Here immunoSEQ multiplex PCR was the method, and the copy in TCRdb shows in-frame clones only, minus some. This table has around 34,000 clones, 75% to 90% appearing once. As for treatment: preoperative locoregional IRX-2 cytokine immunotherapy. Patients received preoperative, locoregional IRX-2 cytokine immunotherapy in a phase Ib study. CDR3 length: 16 residues. The germline V gene encodes CDR1 MDHEN and CDR2 SYDVKM.

This sequence was found in a human donor with breast cancer. The sequenced sample was lymph node tissue, obtained from a patient treated with IRX-2 immunotherapy. V usage is TRBV28 and J usage is TRBJ2-1; the match to TRBD2 covers 12 bases. The CDR3, as DNA: TGTGCTAGCAGCCCTAGACTAGCGGGGGTTTACAATGAGCAGTTCTTC. Amino acids: CASSPRLAGVYNEQFF.